This TCR beta chain was recovered during a study of PD-1 blockade in mismatch repair-deficient tumors. This CDR3 has 16 residues. V lost 1 base, J lost 4 bases, and 14 bases lay in between. Germline V gene sequence: CDR1 SEHNR, CDR2 FQNEAQ (reference sequence). Libraries were prepared by immunoSEQ multiplex PCR; TCRdb keeps only in-frame clonotypes and omits some of them. Among more than 95,000 clones, about 86% were seen once, and the ten largest hold around an eighth. The chain uses TRBV7-9 and TRBJ1-5; a weak D match, TRBD1 (5 bases). The sample here was peripheral blood, taken 44 weeks after starting pembrolizumab. This clonotype was sampled from an adult with mismatch repair-deficient cancer. CDR3 sequence: CASSLGSGSPNQPQHF. The CDR3 nucleotides read TGTGCCAGCAGCTTAGGGTCAGGGAGCCCTAATCAGCCCCAGCATTTT. The variable domain in full, with the rest retrieved from reference TRBV7-9 and TRBJ1-5, is DTGVSQNPRHKITKRGQNVTFRCDPISEHNRLYWYRQTLGQGPEFLTYFQNEAQLEKSRLLSDRFSAERPKGSFSTLEIQRTEQGDSAMYLCASSLGSGSPNQPQHFGDGTRLSIL.